The 23 T cell receptor beta chains below all came from one sample that was sequenced in a study of neurological immune-mediated disorders. From the 5' RACE reads, TCRdb called clonotypes with MiXCR, one entry per CDR3 protein. The sample lists under 70,000 distinct CDR3 sequences; around 3.5% were seen once. The sample comprised PBMCs. These receptors all come from a woman aged 25 to 39 with multiple sclerosis.

This clonotype occurred many times. The rearrangement links TRBV20-1 to TRBJ2-7; 8 nucleotides align to TRBD2. There are 18 residues in the CDR3. V lost 1 base and J lost 3; bases outside the gene matches: 17. Germline V gene lookup returns CDR1 DFQATT and CDR2 SNEGSKA (reference sequence). This chain's CDR3 is CSARARPRRRGDLYEQYF. The CDR3 DNA reads as TGCAGTGCTAGAGCCCGCCCCCGTCGGCGGGGGGATCTCTACGAGCAGTACTTC.

In its sample, this clonotype was seen many times. The chain recombines TRBV12-3 or TRBV12-4 with TRBJ2-5; perhaps TRBD2 as D (7 bases). The CDR3 is 14 residues long. With 8 bases removed from V and 1 base from J, the gap between germline ends came to 14 bases. The CDR3 nucleotides are TGTGCCAGCGGGGGGGCAGGGCCCCAAGAGACCCAGTACTTC. Protein: CASGGAGPQETQYF.

This clonotype has more than one count but fewer than ten. The rearrangement links TRBV7-2 to TRBJ2-1; D unclear. Trimming shortened V by 4 bases and J by 0 bases, and 16 bases separated the two germline ends. Germline CDR1 is SGHTA and CDR2 is FQGNSA. CDR3 size: 17 residues. In DNA form, the CDR3 reads TGTGCCAGCAGCTCCCAGGCCGGAGCCCTCTCCTACAATGAGCAGTTCTTC. This codes for CASSSQAGALSYNEQFF.

This clonotype was seen repeatedly, ten times or more. The V gene is TRBV27, the J gene TRBJ1-3; D ambiguous. CDR3 length equals 11 residues. Trimming took off 10 bases at V and 0 bases at J, with 4 bases between the two ends. Germline CDR1 is MNHEY and CDR2 is SMNVEV (reference sequence). DNA for the CDR3: TGTGCCACCCCCTCTGGAAACACCATATATTTT. Amino acid sequence: CATPSGNTIYF.

This clonotype has a count of ten or more. This chain links TRBV5-1 with TRBJ2-3; D might be TRBD1 (5 bases). This CDR3 has 15 amino acids. V was pared by 4 bases and J by 0 bases, with 12 bases between. Germline CDR1 reads SGHRS; CDR2 reads YFSETQ. The CDR3 sequence: CASSPRETSTDTQYF. The CDR3 nucleotides read TGCGCCAGCAGCCCCAGGGAAACTAGCACAGATACGCAGTATTTT. The variable domain in full, completed from reference TRBV5-1 and TRBJ2-3, reads KAGVTQTPRYLIKTRGQQVTLSCSPISGHRSVSWYQQTPGQGLQFLFEYFSETQRNKGNFPGRFSGRQFSNSRSEMNVSTLELGDSALYLCASSPRETSTDTQYFGPGTRLTVL.

Remarks on this clonotype: Given a much more abundant clone one base away, this may be a read error. J is TRBJ2-1 and V is TRBV5-1, with D perhaps TRBD1 (5 bases). V was shortened by 0 bases and J by 2 bases, with 9 bases between the two germline ends. Germline V gives CDR1 SGHRS, CDR2 YFSETQ. The CDR3 extends over 15 amino acids. For the CDR3, the DNA is TGCGCCAGCAGCTTGGACAGGTCAACCTACAATGAGCAGTTCTTC. Translating gives CASSLDRSTYNEQFF. Full variable domain (rest looked up from reference TRBV5-1 and TRBJ2-1): KAGVTQTPRYLIKTRGQQVTLSCSPISGHRSVSWYQQTPGQGLQFLFEYFSETQRNKGNFPGRFSGRQFSNSRSEMNVSTLELGDSALYLCASSLDRSTYNEQFFGPGTRLTVL.

This clonotype was counted ten times or more. The chain is built from TRBV6-5 and TRBJ1-3, with TRBD1 as a possible D gene (6 bases). This CDR3 has 15 amino acids. Trimming cost V 10 bases and J 2 bases, with 18 bases left between them. Germline CDR1 MNHEY, CDR2 SVGAGI. The CDR3 here is CATRRGGETGNTIYF. The CDR3 DNA sequence: TGTGCCACCCGTAGGGGGGGCGAAACTGGAAACACCATATATTTT.

This clonotype was recorded many times. V usage is TRBV12-3 or TRBV12-4 and J usage is TRBJ2-2; perhaps TRBD1 as D (5 bases). Trimming removed 5 bases at V and 1 base at J, with 14 bases between. The CDR3 is made up of 16 amino acids. DNA for the CDR3: TGTGCCAGCAGTCCCCAGGCCAGGGTGAACACCGGGGAGCTGTTTTTT. Translation gives CASSPQARVNTGELFF.

This clonotype was counted a few times. A much larger clone differs by one base, so this may be a read error. The chain links TRBV29-1 to TRBJ2-7; 12 bases are shared with TRBD1. V shed 7 bases and J 7 bases; nucleotides not matched to a gene: 14. The CDR3 sequence is 15 residues long. Germline CDR1 is SQVTM and CDR2 is ANQGSEA. The CDR3 sequence: CSAKLKGQGAQEQYF. DNA for the CDR3: TGCAGCGCCAAACTTAAGGGACAGGGGGCCCAAGAGCAGTACTTC.

At least ten counts were recorded for this clonotype. The chain recombines TRBV20-1 with TRBJ2-2, with 7 nucleotides matching TRBD1. J lost 5 bases, V lost 0 bases, and 9 bases had no gene match. CDR1 DFQATT and CDR2 SNEGSKA come from the germline V gene (reference sequence). The CDR3 contains 16 residues. The chain's CDR3 is CSARDARQGVTGELFF. CDR3 sequence (DNA): TGCAGTGCTAGAGATGCCCGACAGGGAGTAACCGGGGAGCTGTTTTTT.

This clonotype was seen repeatedly, ten times or more. This chain uses TRBV28 with TRBJ2-4, with TRBD2 matching over 10 bases. J gave up 3 bases and V 7 bases, and 6 bases lay outside the gene matches. Looked up from germline, CDR1 is MDHEN and CDR2 is SYDVKM. The CDR3 has 15 residues. The CDR3 here is CASTSVAGGKNIQYF. The CDR3 nucleotides read TGTGCCAGCACCTCTGTAGCGGGAGGCAAAAACATTCAGTACTTC.

This clonotype showed up many times. An end of the junction differs from the germline gene, which may be a read error. The rearrangement joins TRBV5-1 to TRBJ1-5, with D possibly being TRBD1 (6 bases). This CDR3 is built from 14 residues. Germline CDR1 SGHRS, CDR2 YFSETQ. CDR3 DNA: TGCGCCAGCAGCTACGGGACACGGGGGCAGCCCCAGAATTTT. It encodes CASSYGTRGQPQNF.

This clonotype was counted ten times or more. This chain uses TRBV5-1 with TRBJ2-1; D is uncertain. The germline CDR1 and CDR2 sequences are SGHRS and YFSETQ. CDR3 length: 15 amino acids. Trimming took 3 bases from V and 4 from J, leaving 14 bases between them. CDR3 DNA sequence: TGCGCCAGCAGCTCCTCACTTACCCCGTACAATGAGCAGTTCTTC. Translating gives CASSSSLTPYNEQFF.

This clonotype was counted many times. The chain links TRBV5-1 to TRBJ1-1; 10 nucleotides line up with TRBD1. CDR3 length equals 14 residues. In germline, CDR1 is SGHRS, CDR2 YFSETQ. The trim removed 0 bases at V and 11 bases at J, leaving 7 bases unmatched. CDR3 loop: CASSLAPTGGMAFF. In DNA, the CDR3 is TGCGCCAGCAGCTTGGCCCCGACAGGGGGCATGGCTTTCTTT.

This clonotype was found many times. The V gene is TRBV5-1, the J gene TRBJ1-2; TRBD1 is a possible D gene (6 bases). CDR1 is SGHRS and CDR2 is YFSETQ in the germline V gene. CDR3 length: 18 residues. The V end was cut by 2 bases, the J end by 4 bases, with 24 bases between. The CDR3 sequence: CASSFGLMSGGARYGYTF. The DNA of the CDR3 is TGCGCCAGCAGCTTCGGTTTGATGTCCGGGGGCGCACGCTATGGCTACACCTTC.

This clonotype has a count of ten or more. The chain uses TRBV14 and TRBJ2-7; no firm D call. This CDR3 has 11 amino acids. CDR1 and CDR2 from the germline V gene are SGHDN and FVKESK. V shed 2 bases and J shed 3 bases, with 2 bases lying between them. The CDR3 protein is CASSQSYEQYF. The CDR3 coding sequence is TGTGCCAGCAGCCAAAGCTACGAGCAGTACTTC.

This clonotype has only a few counts. V usage is TRBV5-1 and J usage is TRBJ2-1; 8 bases are a match to TRBD2. This CDR3 is built from 15 residues. The ends lost 2 bases at V and 5 bases at J; junction bases unmatched: 6. Germline V gene sequence: CDR1 SGHRS, CDR2 YFSETQ. The CDR3 region is CASSFFSGGDNEQFF. DNA of the CDR3: TGCGCCAGCAGCTTCTTCAGCGGGGGTGACAATGAGCAGTTCTTC.

This clonotype was observed at least ten times. The chain is built from TRBV5-1 and TRBJ2-3; no definite D call. V was pared by 6 bases and J by 2 bases, with 13 bases between. The CDR3 is 14 residues long. The V gene's germline CDR1 is SGHRS and CDR2 YFSETQ. DNA for the CDR3: TGCGCCAGCAAATGGAGTGTGTTCACAGATACGCAGTATTTT. It translates to CASKWSVFTDTQYF.

Only a few counts were recorded for this clonotype. The chain links TRBV11-1 to TRBJ2-2; D possibly corresponds to TRBD2 (5 bases). V was pared by 8 bases and J by 4 bases, with 17 bases between. This CDR3 is 15 amino acids long. The germline V gene encodes CDR1 SGHAT and CDR2 FQDESV (reference sequence). The CDR3 sequence: CASGGRERATGELFF. The CDR3 DNA is TGTGCCAGCGGCGGGCGAGAGCGAGCCACCGGGGAGCTGTTTTTT.

Many counts were recorded for this clonotype. The V and J genes are TRBV10-3 and TRBJ2-7, with TRBD1 matching over 7 bases. With V trimmed by 10 bases and J by 0 bases, 9 bases remained unmatched. The CDR3 length is 14 residues. Germline V lookup: CDR1 ENHRY, CDR2 SYGVKD. CDR3 protein: CATYRDRSSYEQYF. In DNA form, the CDR3 reads TGTGCCACATACCGGGACAGAAGCTCCTACGAGCAGTACTTC.

This clonotype was found many times. This chain connects TRBV12-3 or TRBV12-4 to TRBJ2-3; TRBD1 aligns across 9 bases. V gave up 3 bases and J gave up 3 bases; unmatched junction bases: 7. This CDR3 spans 16 amino acids. This CDR3 is CASSFPTGGFTDTQYF. CDR3 nucleotide sequence: TGTGCCAGCAGTTTCCCGACAGGGGGGTTTACAGATACGCAGTATTTT.

This clonotype was detected ten times or more. This chain links TRBV5-1 with TRBJ1-2, with 7 bases lining up with TRBD1. With 0 bases clipped from V and 8 bases from J, the junction kept 10 bases outside the gene matches. The CDR3 totals 15 residues. Germline CDR1 and CDR2: SGHRS and YFSETQ. This CDR3 is CASSLVPYDRVGYTF. CDR3 DNA sequence: TGCGCCAGCAGCTTGGTTCCATATGACAGGGTCGGCTACACCTTC.

At least ten counts were recorded for this clonotype. The junction does not match germline at one end; this may be a read error. J is TRBJ1-6 and V is TRBV3-1; 8 nucleotides match TRBD1. From germline, CDR1 is LGHDT and CDR2 YNNKEL (reference sequence). The CDR3 is 15 amino acids. DNA of the CDR3: TGTGCCAGCAGCCAAGTGGTCAGGGGGCGTTCACCCCTCAACTTT. Translation: CASSQVVRGRSPLNF.